Listed here are 20 T cell receptor beta chains from one sample, sequenced in a study of T cells after posttransplantation cyclophosphamide. TCRdb's table, derived via immunoSEQ multiplex PCR, lists solely in-frame clones and lacks some. The sample holds tens of thousands of clones, 86% seen once. The material sequenced was PBMCs. These receptors originate from a woman aged 60-75 years with a blood cancer, CMV-positive, and with a related stem cell donor.

The V call is TRBV12-5, the J call TRBJ2-2; tentative D call: TRBD2 (5 bases). Trimming pared 1 base from V and 2 bases from J, leaving 17 bases between. This CDR3 is built from 18 residues. Germline lookup yields CDR1 LGHNT and CDR2 FRNRAP. The CDR3 spells CASGLGRKGTVNTGELFF. The CDR3 region has the DNA TGTGCTAGTGGTTTGGGGAGGAAGGGAACAGTAAACACCGGGGAGCTGTTTTTT.

The V gene is TRBV28, the J gene TRBJ2-1; 8 nucleotides align to TRBD1. This CDR3 contains 15 residues. Losses at the gene ends were 6 bases for V and 4 bases for J; bases not matched to a gene: 8. Germline V lookup: CDR1 MDHEN, CDR2 SYDVKM. The CDR3 reads CASRLTDRGYNEQFF. CDR3 nucleotide sequence: TGTGCCAGCAGGTTAACCGACAGGGGATACAATGAGCAGTTCTTC. Using reference TRBV28 and TRBJ2-1 for the parts outside the CDR3, the full variable domain is DVKVTQSSRYLVKRTGEKVFLECVQDMDHENMFWYRQDPGLGLRLIYFSYDVKMKEKGDIPEGYSVSREKKERFSLILESASTNQTSMYLCASRLTDRGYNEQFFGPGTRLTVL.

This sequence joins TRBV30 and TRBJ1-4; D is undetermined. Germline V CDR1 and CDR2: GTSNPN, SVGIG (reference sequence). The CDR3 spans 16 residues. V lost 0 bases to trimming and J lost 3 bases, with 14 bases between them. The CDR3 nucleotides are TGTGCCTGGAGTGTGGCAGGCACGGGAGCTAATGAAAAACTGTTTTTT. It yields the protein CAWSVAGTGANEKLFF. The full variable domain, its missing parts supplied by reference TRBV30 and TRBJ1-4, is SQTIHQWPATLVQPVGSPLSLECTVEGTSNPNLYWYRQAAGRGLQLLFYSVGIGQISSEVPQNLSASRPQDRQFILSSKKLLLSDSGFYLCAWSVAGTGANEKLFFGSGTQLSVL.

The CDR3 region has the DNA TGTGCCAGCAGCCCACTAGCGGGAGGTGCAGATACGCAGTATTTT. This codes for CASSPLAGGADTQYF. V usage is TRBV6-4 and J usage is TRBJ2-3, with 12 bases aligning to TRBD2. V was pared by 6 bases and J by 4 bases, with 5 bases of the junction left unmatched. Germline V gene sequence: CDR1 MRHNA, CDR2 SNTAGT. The CDR3 runs 15 residues.

The V call is TRBV11-2, the J call TRBJ2-1, with 8 bases lining up with TRBD2. Germline loops: CDR1 SGHAT, CDR2 FQNNGV. The CDR3 is 15 residues long. V lost 7 bases to trimming and J lost 10 bases; unmatched junction nucleotides: 15. The CDR3 loop is CASTETSGSEGEQFF. CDR3 DNA sequence: TGTGCCAGCACCGAGACCAGCGGGAGCGAGGGAGAGCAGTTCTTC.

The chain's CDR3 is CASCTNKGQGTYEQYF. The CDR3 DNA follows: TGTGCCAGCTGTACAAATAAGGGACAGGGGACCTACGAGCAGTACTTC. The chain has TRBV6-6 and TRBJ2-7; 10 bases fit TRBD1. Germline CDR1 is MNHNY and CDR2 is SVGAGI (reference sequence). This CDR3 contains 16 residues. J lost 2 bases, V lost 8 bases, and 12 bases had no gene match.

There are a few counts of this clone. V usage is TRBV2 and J usage is TRBJ2-5, with 12 bases matching TRBD2. With V trimmed by 6 bases and J by 4 bases, 12 bases remained unmatched. Germline assignment: CDR1 SNHLY and CDR2 FYNNEI. This CDR3 contains 17 residues. The CDR3 reads CASSPSVTSGRLETQYF. DNA of the CDR3: TGTGCCAGCAGCCCATCCGTGACTAGCGGGAGATTAGAGACCCAGTACTTC. Full variable domain (rest looked up from reference TRBV2 and TRBJ2-5): EPEVTQTPSHQVTQMGQEVILRCVPISNHLYFYWYRQILGQKVEFLVSFYNNEISEKSEIFDDQFSVERPDGSNFTLKIRSTKLEDSAMYFCASSPSVTSGRLETQYFGPGTRLLVL.

This chain joins TRBV10-3 and TRBJ2-2; 7 bases match TRBD2. From germline, CDR1 is ENHRY and CDR2 SYGVKD. With 10 bases clipped from V and 0 bases from J, the junction kept 14 bases outside the gene matches. CDR3 size: 17 residues. In nucleotides, the CDR3 is TGTGCCACCGGCGGGAGTACGAAGACTCCGAACACCGGGGAGCTGTTTTTT. Translated, it gives CATGGSTKTPNTGELFF.

Worth noting for this clone: This CDR3 is also generated by other DNA sequences in the sample. The chain has TRBV18 and TRBJ2-7, with a possible D match to TRBD2 (7 bases). The CDR3 is 14 residues long. The V end lost 0 bases, the J end lost 3 bases, and 9 bases lay between the germline ends. Germline V gene data show CDR1 as KGHSH and CDR2 as LQKENI. The CDR3 spells CASSPPGGLYEQYF. In nucleotides, the CDR3 is TGTGCCAGCTCACCACCGGGGGGGCTCTACGAGCAGTACTTC. The whole variable domain, remainder taken from reference TRBV18 and TRBJ2-7, is NAGVMQNPRHLVRRRGQEARLRCSPMKGHSHVYWYRQLPEEGLKFMVYLQKENIIDESGMPKERFSAEFPKEGPSILRIQQVVRGDSAAYFCASSPPGGLYEQYFGPGTRLTVT.

To note about this clone: The sample holds other DNA sequences that translate to the same CDR3. This chain uses TRBV6-6 with TRBJ2-2, with TRBD2 matching over 10 bases. In germline, CDR1 is MNHNY, CDR2 SVGAGI (reference sequence). The V gene end was trimmed by 10 bases and the J gene end by 8 bases; junction bases not matched to a gene: 7. CDR3 size: 13 residues. For the CDR3, the DNA is TGTGCCACCCAGCGGGAGGGCCCTGGGGAGCTGTTTTTT. Protein product: CATQREGPGELFF.

The DNA for the CDR3 is TGTGCCAGCAGTGAAGACGGACAGATTAACTATGGCTACACCTTC. Its protein is CASSEDGQINYGYTF. This sequence joins TRBV6-1 and TRBJ1-2; D perhaps matches TRBD1 (6 bases). CDR1 MNHNS and CDR2 SASEGT come from the germline V gene. Trimming removed 1 base from V and 1 base from J, with 10 bases in between. The CDR3 is 15 amino acids.

This clone was seen only a few times. This sequence joins TRBV6-1 and TRBJ2-3, with TRBD2 matching 15 bases. This CDR3 contains 15 residues. J lost 5 bases, V lost 4 bases, and 1 base had no gene match. The germline V gene encodes CDR1 MNHNS and CDR2 SASEGT. The CDR3 loop is CASSAGLAGGDTQYF. The CDR3 region has the DNA TGTGCCAGCAGTGCGGGACTAGCGGGAGGAGATACGCAGTATTTT.

Only a few counts were recorded for this clone. V usage is TRBV10-1 and J usage is TRBJ1-1, with a weak D call TRBD1 (5 bases). Germline assignment: CDR1 WNHNN and CDR2 SYGVQD (reference sequence). This CDR3 region has 13 residues. Trimming shortened V by 6 bases and J by 1 base, and 9 bases separated the two germline ends. CDR3 sequence: CASRTDRNTEAFF. DNA for the CDR3: TGCGCCAGCAGAACCGACAGGAACACTGAAGCTTTCTTT.

The chain employs TRBV27 and TRBJ2-1; 7 bases align to TRBD2. Trimming removed 8 bases from V and 4 bases from J; junction bases left unmatched: 8. This CDR3 spans 14 amino acids. The germline gives CDR1 MNHEY, CDR2 SMNVEV (reference sequence). CDR3 region: CASGNRGSYNEQFF. The DNA for the CDR3 is TGTGCCAGCGGGAACCGCGGGAGTTACAATGAGCAGTTCTTC.

The V call is TRBV6-5, the J call TRBJ1-1, with D uncertain. The CDR3 runs to 13 residues. The germline CDR1 and CDR2 sequences are MNHEY and SVGAGI. Deletions cut 0 bases from V and 5 bases from J, with 7 bases between. CDR3 region: CASSYSRRTEAFF. The CDR3 coding sequence is TGTGCCAGCAGTTACTCGAGGAGAACTGAAGCTTTCTTT.

This clone was recorded once. V usage is TRBV4-1 and J usage is TRBJ2-1, with D perhaps TRBD1 (6 bases). This CDR3 is 18 amino acids long. The germline gives CDR1 MGHRA, CDR2 YSYEKL. Trimming cost V 0 bases and J 1 base, with 16 bases left between them. The CDR3 coding sequence is TGCGCCAGCAGCCAAGAAGGCAGGGGAACCGGTTCCTACAATGAGCAGTTCTTC. Protein sequence: CASSQEGRGTGSYNEQFF.

V usage is TRBV5-4 and J usage is TRBJ2-5, with D possibly TRBD1 on 6 matching bases. Germline CDR1 is SGHNT and CDR2 is YYREEE (reference sequence). The CDR3 sequence is 15 residues long. V shed 4 bases and J shed 2 bases, with 15 bases lying between them. The CDR3 reads CASSPLGALQETQYF. The CDR3 region has the DNA TGTGCCAGCAGCCCGCTGGGGGCGCTTCAAGAGACCCAGTACTTC.

The J gene is TRBJ1-2, the V gene TRBV5-1; 7 bases align to TRBD1. Germline assignment: CDR1 SGHRS and CDR2 YFSETQ. There are 15 residues in the CDR3. V gave up 4 bases and J gave up 1 base; unmatched junction bases: 7. CDR3 coding DNA: TGCGCCAGCAGCCTTCCGGGACAGCTTAACTATGGCTACACCTTC. Its protein is CASSLPGQLNYGYTF.

The V gene is TRBV21-1, the J gene TRBJ2-5; whether TRBD2, the table's D call, matches the DNA was not checked. The J call is uncertain, as TRBJ2-7 better fits the DNA end. TRBV21-1 represents a pseudogene. The CDR3 has 14 residues. CDR3 region: CASSKATNPYEQYF. The CDR3, as DNA: TGTGCCAGCAGCAAAGCCACCAATCCCTACGAGCAGTACTTC.

The chain employs TRBV11-2 and TRBJ2-7; a weak D match, TRBD1 (6 bases). Germline V gene lookup returns CDR1 SGHAT and CDR2 FQNNGV. V lost 6 bases, J lost 0 bases, and 18 bases lay in between. The length of the CDR3 is 16 residues. CDR3 sequence: CASRSNRDKGSYEQYF. CDR3 bases: TGTGCCAGCAGATCTAACCGGGACAAAGGCTCCTACGAGCAGTACTTC.